The subject of this entry is one TCR beta chain. In this sample, this clone turned up a few times. The antigen it binds to is not known. Base qualities were left out, and no much larger clone turns up one base away. This specimen belongs to a study of immune characteristics of hereditary and idiopathic chronic pancreatitis. Background for the entire study: The study profiled local pancreatic immune cells and TCRbeta repertoires in hereditary and idiopathic chronic pancreatitis compared with control organ donor pancreases. TCRbeta sequencing covered 5 control pancreases, under 10 hereditary chronic pancreatitis pancreases and about six idiopathic chronic pancreatitis pancreases. The gDNA-based approach was selected because the approach required minimal in vitro experimental manipulation of T cells infiltrating the pancreas. The research as a whole found: Hereditary and idiopathic chronic pancreatitis differed in Vbeta-Jbeta gene family usage, including TRBV10, TRBV19, TRBV23 and TRBV5. Among around twelve chronic pancreatitis patients, higher numbers of productive TCR rearrangements went along with higher disease severity scores, showing a positive correlation. Significantly increased TCRbeta repertoire diversity and reduced clonality were observed in both chronic pancreatitis groups relative to controls. The study did not include chronic pancreatitis caused by alcohol use. Patient tissue was available only at the time of TPIAT, so disease duration differences may have influenced immune findings.

Pancreas tissue with chronic pancreatitis was obtained from patients having total pancreatectomy with islet autotransplantation (TPIAT). None of the chronic pancreatitis patients included in the study had a known history of diabetes. For TCRbeta sequencing, genomic DNA was extracted directly from bulk pancreas tissue without sorting T cells. Pancreas tissues were collected consecutively from patients and organ donors at two US centers. The protocol used for the library was the immunoSEQ multiplex PCR assay. From pancreatic genomic DNA, the TCRbeta CDR3 region along with adjacent sequences was amplified and then sequenced. On the authors' methods: Repertoire diversity was measured as a mean normalized Shannon-Wiener index, alongside productive clonality and productive rearrangement counts. The nonparametric Mann-Whitney U test was used to compare repertoire metrics between controls and chronic pancreatitis. A shared clonotype was defined as a CDR3beta sequence with the same amino acid composition and length across subjects. TCRdb stores this immuneACCESS table with in-frame sequences only. Part of the clones is absent; in the studies checked, under half of the shortfall reflects unresolved V genes, and no reason is known for the rest. V and J calls and clone size come straight from that table; D and trimming were deduced from the DNA. The sample has 11,000 to 15,000 clones on record, less than 85% of them singletons. The leading ten clones occupy approximately 15% of the sample.

Including cysteine and phenylalanine, the CDR3 has 15 amino acids. Just CDR3 DNA is preserved here, 45 bases in frame from base 1. The germline V gene sets CDR1 to MRHNA and CDR2 to SNTAGT. Clipping removes 10 bases from V and 0 bases from J, with 9 as the unmatched junction base count. This TCR derives from a human donor with chronic pancreatitis. The sequenced material came from pancreas tissue with hereditary chronic pancreatitis. Recombination linked TRBV6-4 to TRBJ2-3; the central 8 bases match TRBD2. The CDR3 has the sequence CATSEASGSTDTQYF. The DNA sequence is TGTGCCACCTCCGAGGCTAGCGGGAGCACAGATACGCAGTATTTT.